A selection of T cell receptor beta chains follows, all from one sample in a study of identical twins' blood T cells. TCRdb re-analysed the 5' RACE reads in MiXCR, keeping a single row per CDR3 protein. The sample gives a few hundred thousand distinct CDR3 sequences, under 30% of which show up once; around 5.6% is in the top ten. The specimen was PBMCs. Source of these receptors: a woman aged 18 to 55 in good health. CDR3s include the opening cysteine and the closing phenylalanine or tryptophan. Fields, in order: V gene, J gene, D gene, clone size, CDR3 DNA, CDR3 protein. D genes are given only for firm matches. Not every row has a clone size; where given, it reads once, few, many or a size class.

V gene: TRBV20-1; J gene: TRBJ2-3; D gene: TRBD2; clone size: few; CDR3 DNA: TGCAGTGCTAGTCGCGGGAGTACCACAGATACGCAGTATTTT; CDR3 protein: CSASRGSTTDTQYF
V gene: TRBV7-9; J gene: TRBJ2-7; D gene: .; clone size: .; CDR3 DNA: TGTGCCAGCAGCTTTGGTAGTCGGCAGTACTTC; CDR3 protein: CASSFGSRQYF
V gene: TRBV4-3; J gene: TRBJ2-4; D gene: .; clone size: .; CDR3 DNA: TGCGCCAGCAGCCAAGGGGATAGGGGAGGCTTAGGAAACATTCAGTACTTC; CDR3 protein: CASSQGDRGGLGNIQYF
V gene: TRBV11-2; J gene: TRBJ2-1; D gene: .; clone size: few; CDR3 DNA: TGTGCCAGCAGCTTAGGAGGGCGGGCCAGCTCCTACAATGAGCAGTTCTTC; CDR3 protein: CASSLGGRASSYNEQFF
V gene: TRBV7-8; J gene: TRBJ1-5; D gene: .; clone size: .; CDR3 DNA: TGTGCCAGCAGCTTAAAGAGCAGTCAGCCCCAGCATTTT; CDR3 protein: CASSLKSSQPQHF
V gene: TRBV6-2/TRBV6-3; J gene: TRBJ1-5; D gene: TRBD1; clone size: few; CDR3 DNA: TGTGCCAGCACCGGGACAGTTAGTGATCAGCCCCAGCATTTT; CDR3 protein: CASTGTVSDQPQHF
V gene: TRBV20-1; J gene: TRBJ1-2; D gene: .; clone size: .; CDR3 DNA: TGCAGTGCTACCTTGTGGGGGGCTGGCGGCTACACCTTC; CDR3 protein: CSATLWGAGGYTF
V gene: TRBV5-1; J gene: TRBJ1-6; D gene: TRBD1; clone size: .; CDR3 DNA: TGCGCCAGCAGCTTGACTCCAGGGGGCCTTAGTAATTCACCCCTCCACTTT; CDR3 protein: CASSLTPGGLSNSPLHF
V gene: TRBV13; J gene: TRBJ2-2; D gene: .; clone size: .; CDR3 DNA: TGTGCCAGCAGCTTAGGTACCAATCGGGCCGGGGAGCTGTTTTTT; CDR3 protein: CASSLGTNRAGELFF
V gene: TRBV25-1; J gene: TRBJ2-5; D gene: .; clone size: .; CDR3 DNA: TGTGCCAGCACAGGGGCGCAAGAGACCCAGTACTTC; CDR3 protein: CASTGAQETQYF
V gene: TRBV29-1; J gene: TRBJ1-1; D gene: TRBD1; clone size: .; CDR3 DNA: TGCAGCGTTGAGGGGGCAGGGGGGAAGGGCACTGAAGCTTTCTTT; CDR3 protein: CSVEGAGGKGTEAFF
V gene: TRBV6-4; J gene: TRBJ1-1; D gene: .; clone size: many; CDR3 DNA: TGTGCCAGCAGTGCGTCGTATGGCACTGAAGCTTTCTTT; CDR3 protein: CASSASYGTEAFF
V gene: TRBV19; J gene: TRBJ1-1; D gene: TRBD1; clone size: .; CDR3 DNA: TGTGCCAGTTACAGGGGGCTGGGGTCGAACACTGAAGCTTTCTTT; CDR3 protein: CASYRGLGSNTEAFF
V gene: TRBV12-5; J gene: TRBJ2-5; D gene: TRBD2; clone size: many; CDR3 DNA: TGTGCTAGTGCCCCAACTAGCGTTCAAGAGACCCAGTACTTC; CDR3 protein: CASAPTSVQETQYF
V gene: TRBV7-8; J gene: TRBJ2-2; D gene: .; clone size: .; CDR3 DNA: TGCGCCAGCAGCTCGCTACCCGGGGAGCTGTTTTTT; CDR3 protein: CASSSLPGELFF
V gene: TRBV7-2; J gene: TRBJ1-1; D gene: .; clone size: few; CDR3 DNA: TGTGCCAGCGTAGGGACTGAAGCTTTCTTT; CDR3 protein: CASVGTEAFF
V gene: TRBV19; J gene: TRBJ2-7; D gene: .; clone size: .; CDR3 DNA: TGTGCCAGTAGCCCGAGATTTTGGGACCGGGACTCCTACGAGCAGTACTTC; CDR3 protein: CASSPRFWDRDSYEQYF
V gene: TRBV5-1; J gene: TRBJ1-1; D gene: TRBD1; clone size: .; CDR3 DNA: TGCGCCAGCAGCCCCCGGGACAGGAACGCTGAAGCTTTCTTT; CDR3 protein: CASSPRDRNAEAFF
V gene: TRBV20-1; J gene: TRBJ1-3; D gene: .; clone size: many; CDR3 DNA: TGCAGTGCTTTCCCCCGGACAGCTGGAAACACCATATATTTT; CDR3 protein: CSAFPRTAGNTIYF
V gene: TRBV12-3/TRBV12-4; J gene: TRBJ2-1; D gene: TRBD2; clone size: many; CDR3 DNA: TGTGCCAGCAACCTAGCGGGGGGTGATGGTGAGCAGTTCTTC; CDR3 protein: CASNLAGGDGEQFF
V gene: TRBV20-1; J gene: TRBJ1-5; D gene: .; clone size: .; CDR3 DNA: TGCAGTGCTGGAGCAACGGTTGACCAGCCCCAGCATTTT; CDR3 protein: CSAGATVDQPQHF
V gene: TRBV6-2/TRBV6-3; J gene: TRBJ1-2; D gene: .; clone size: .; CDR3 DNA: TGTGCCAGCAGTTATAGTGAGTTCGGCTACACCTTC; CDR3 protein: CASSYSEFGYTF
V gene: TRBV5-1; J gene: TRBJ2-2; D gene: TRBD2; clone size: .; CDR3 DNA: TGCGCCAGCAGCCTGACTAGCGGGACTAACACCGGGGAGCTGGTTTTT; CDR3 protein: CASSLTSGTNTGELVF
V gene: TRBV16; J gene: TRBJ1-1; D gene: .; clone size: .; CDR3 DNA: TGTGCCAGCAGCCAATCGCCCAGGAAAGCTTTCTTT; CDR3 protein: CASSQSPRKAFF
V gene: TRBV20-1; J gene: TRBJ2-3; D gene: TRBD2; clone size: .; CDR3 DNA: TGCAGTGCTACTACCCCTAGCGGTGGGTCAGATACGCAGTATTTT; CDR3 protein: CSATTPSGGSDTQYF
V gene: TRBV29-1; J gene: TRBJ1-2; D gene: .; clone size: few; CDR3 DNA: TGCAGCTTTCATAGTCATGGCTACACCTTC; CDR3 protein: CSFHSHGYTF
V gene: TRBV9; J gene: TRBJ1-4; D gene: .; clone size: few; CDR3 DNA: TGTGCCAGCAGCGTAGAAGGGCCTAGAGAAAAACTGTTTTTT; CDR3 protein: CASSVEGPREKLFF
V gene: TRBV6-5; J gene: TRBJ1-1; D gene: .; clone size: few; CDR3 DNA: TGTGCCAGCAGTTACGTGGGGCCACCTGAAGCTTTCTTT; CDR3 protein: CASSYVGPPEAFF
V gene: TRBV10-3; J gene: TRBJ1-2; D gene: TRBD1; clone size: .; CDR3 DNA: TGTGCCATCCAGGGGGGGGGTCGTGGCTACACCTTC; CDR3 protein: CAIQGGGRGYTF
V gene: TRBV12-3/TRBV12-4; J gene: TRBJ1-1; D gene: .; clone size: many; CDR3 DNA: TGTGCCAGCAGCTTAAGGGGGAACACTGAAGCTTTCTTT; CDR3 protein: CASSLRGNTEAFF
V gene: TRBV29-1; J gene: TRBJ1-4; D gene: TRBD1; clone size: .; CDR3 DNA: TGCAGCGCTGGGGCGGACAGGGGTAATGAAAAACTGTTTTTT; CDR3 protein: CSAGADRGNEKLFF
V gene: TRBV5-1; J gene: TRBJ1-1; D gene: .; clone size: .; CDR3 DNA: TGCGCCAGCAGTTCAGGGGTTGACACTGAAGCTTTCTTT; CDR3 protein: CASSSGVDTEAFF
V gene: TRBV11-2; J gene: TRBJ2-7; D gene: TRBD2; clone size: .; CDR3 DNA: TGTGCCAGCAGCCTGACTAGCGAGATCCCCTACGAGCAGTACTTC; CDR3 protein: CASSLTSEIPYEQYF
V gene: TRBV2; J gene: TRBJ1-1; D gene: TRBD1; clone size: .; CDR3 DNA: TGTGCCAGCCCGACAGGGGTGAACACTGAAGCTTTCTTT; CDR3 protein: CASPTGVNTEAFF
V gene: TRBV29-1; J gene: TRBJ2-3; D gene: TRBD1; clone size: .; CDR3 DNA: TGCAGCGTAGGGACAGCCACAGATACGCAGTATTTT; CDR3 protein: CSVGTATDTQYF